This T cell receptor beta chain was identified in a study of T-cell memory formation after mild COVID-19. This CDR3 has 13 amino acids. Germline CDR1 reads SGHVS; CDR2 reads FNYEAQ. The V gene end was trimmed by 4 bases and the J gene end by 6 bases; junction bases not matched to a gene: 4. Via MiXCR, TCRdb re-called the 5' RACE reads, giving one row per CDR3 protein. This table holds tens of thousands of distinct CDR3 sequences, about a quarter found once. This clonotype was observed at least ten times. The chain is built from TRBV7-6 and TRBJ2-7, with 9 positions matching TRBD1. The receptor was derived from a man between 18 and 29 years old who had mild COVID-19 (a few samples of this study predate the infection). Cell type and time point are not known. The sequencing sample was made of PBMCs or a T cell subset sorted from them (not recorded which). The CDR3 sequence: CASSSDRGREQYF. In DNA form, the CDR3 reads TGTGCCAGCAGCTCGGACAGGGGTCGCGAGCAGTACTTC.